This entry is about one T cell receptor (beta chain). The antigen remains unidentified. This specimen belongs to a study of T cell responses to AZD1222 COVID-19 vaccine. Overall study findings and caveats: Per reports, nearly half of all spike-specific TCRs target regions that are unmutated in variants.

Sequencing used immunoSEQ multiplex PCR; TCRdb keeps in-frame clones, though not all of them. The sample holds some 150,000 clones, around 84% seen once. The source of this sequence is an adult who received the AZD1222 COVID-19 vaccine. Here the sequenced sample was peripheral blood, taken 28 days after the second AZD1222 dose.

The CDR3 here is CASSHLTGEEGGYTF. The CDR3 DNA reads as TGTGCCAGCAGCCACCTGACAGGGGAGGAGGGCGGCTACACCTTC. The rearrangement links TRBV3-1 (or the pseudogene TRBV3-2) to TRBJ1-2; 8 bases are shared with TRBD1. Trimming took 3 bases from V and 8 from J; bases not matched to a gene: 11. CDR1 is LGHDT, CDR2 YNNKEL, per germline (reference sequence). The CDR3 has 15 residues.